Shown below are 11 T cell receptor beta chains from a single sample sequenced in a study of shared clonotypes between healthy human individuals. In the naive CD8 group, cells lacked CD45RO and were positively selected for CCR7, so terminally differentiated effector memory CD45RA+ cells were left out. The table came from immunoSEQ multiplex PCR; TCRdb's copy has only in-frame clones and leaves some out. Of around 2.1 million clones in the sample, about 93% were seen once. Sequencing used naive CD8+ T cells from PBMCs. The source is a man aged 18-30 years in good health. Some clones in this sample may be carry-over from other donors' samples.

The chain employs TRBV11-2 and TRBJ1-2; perhaps TRBD1 as D (5 bases). Per the germline V gene, CDR1 is SGHAT and CDR2 is FQNNGV. This CDR3 region has 13 residues. V lost 5 bases and J lost 6, with 13 bases in between. In nucleotides, the CDR3 is TGTGCCAGCAGCCCAAAGGCGGGGGATGGCTACACCTTC. The encoded protein is CASSPKAGDGYTF.

Points on this clone: Other DNA sequences of this sample code for an identical CDR3. CDR3 nucleotides: TGCAGCGTTGTTAGAAACACCGGGGAGCTGTTTTTT. Amino acid sequence: CSVVRNTGELFF. The rearrangement joins TRBV29-1 to TRBJ2-2; D is ambiguous. Trimming stripped 4 bases from V and 2 bases from J, with 5 bases between. The CDR3 length is 12 residues. The V gene's germline CDR1 is SQVTM and CDR2 ANQGSEA.

As to this clone: Other DNA sequences in the sample encode the same CDR3. V gene TRBV28 combines with J gene TRBJ1-5, with D perhaps matching TRBD1 (6 bases). V shed 2 bases and J shed 6 bases, with 11 bases lying between them. CDR1 and CDR2 from the germline V gene are MDHEN and SYDVKM. The CDR3 extends over 14 amino acids. The CDR3 coding sequence is TGTGCCAGCAGTTTAGGGCAGGGGAGTCAGCCCCAGCATTTT. It codes for CASSLGQGSQPQHF. Based on the CDR3 plus reference TRBV28 and TRBJ1-5, the full variable domain is DVKVTQSSRYLVKRTGEKVFLECVQDMDHENMFWYRQDPGLGLRLIYFSYDVKMKEKGDIPEGYSVSREKKERFSLILESASTNQTSMYLCASSLGQGSQPQHFGDGTRLSIL.

The chain couples TRBV19 to TRBJ2-7; D perhaps matches TRBD2 (6 bases). Deletions cut 4 bases from V and 7 bases from J, with 11 bases between. Germline V gene sequence: CDR1 LNHDA, CDR2 SQIVND (reference sequence). There are 12 residues in the CDR3. The CDR3 coding sequence is TGTGCCAGTAGTACGGGAGTGGGGGAGCAGTACTTC. Its protein product is CASSTGVGEQYF.

This chain links TRBV27 with TRBJ2-1; D perhaps matches TRBD1 (5 bases). Germline-derived CDR1 and CDR2 are MNHEY and SMNVEV (reference sequence). The CDR3 covers 16 residues. Trimming pared 6 bases from V and 10 bases from J, leaving 25 bases between. The CDR3 spells CASSPGASRPPPEQFF. The CDR3 DNA reads TGTGCCAGCAGCCCTGGGGCTTCTAGGCCCCCACCCGAGCAGTTCTTC.

The chain links TRBV4-3 to TRBJ2-1; D is undetermined. This CDR3 is built from 15 residues. CDR1 is LGHNA, CDR2 YSLEER, per germline. The ends were cut back, 4 bases at V and 8 bases at J, with 18 bases in the middle. The DNA for the CDR3 is TGCGCCAGCAGCCCCCGTTGGGGTCTACAAGATGAGCAGTTCTTC. It encodes CASSPRWGLQDEQFF.

V is TRBV6-6 and J is TRBJ2-3; 8 bases align to TRBD2. The germline V gene encodes CDR1 MNHNY and CDR2 SVGAGI (reference sequence). V gave up 8 bases and J gave up 10 bases; unmatched junction bases: 17. The CDR3 consists of 15 residues. The CDR3: CASRPQGGLVMAQYF. In DNA form, the CDR3 reads TGTGCCAGCCGACCCCAAGGGGGACTAGTGATGGCGCAGTATTTT.

The chain recombines TRBV4-1 with TRBJ2-4; 7 positions match TRBD2. The V gene end was trimmed by 0 bases and the J gene end by 0 bases; junction bases not matched to a gene: 8. The CDR3 runs 18 residues. Germline V gene lookup returns CDR1 MGHRA and CDR2 YSYEKL. CDR3 nucleotide sequence: TGCGCCAGCAGCCAAGATCCGGCGGGAGCCATAGCCAAAAACATTCAGTACTTC. Translated: CASSQDPAGAIAKNIQYF.

V is TRBV28 and J is TRBJ2-1; weak D call: TRBD2 (5 bases). CDR1 MDHEN and CDR2 SYDVKM come from the germline V gene. The CDR3 totals 16 residues. V lost 6 bases and J 4 bases, leaving 19 bases between the germline ends. The CDR3 here is CASRTSVGEAYNEQFF. The CDR3 nucleotides read TGTGCCAGCAGAACATCGGTGGGAGAAGCATACAATGAGCAGTTCTTC.

This chain uses TRBV7-8 with TRBJ2-7, with D maybe TRBD2 (5 bases). The V and J ends lost 5 bases and 2 bases respectively, with 19 bases between them. This CDR3 is built from 16 residues. The V gene's germline CDR1 is SGHVS and CDR2 FQNEAQ. CDR3 protein: CASSPAPADLTYEQYF. The CDR3, as DNA: TGTGCCAGCAGCCCTGCACCAGCGGACCTCACCTACGAGCAGTACTTC.

J is TRBJ1-3 and V is TRBV19, with 11 bases aligning to TRBD1. This CDR3 comprises 17 residues. Per the germline V gene, CDR1 is LNHDA and CDR2 is SQIVND (reference sequence). V gave up 6 bases and J gave up 1 base; unmatched junction bases: 8. CDR3 residues: CASRGRTGGSSGNTIYF. The CDR3 DNA sequence: TGTGCCAGTAGGGGACGGACAGGGGGCTCTTCTGGAAACACCATATATTTT.